This TCR beta chain was sequenced for a study of quantifying T cell responses using KT2 cells. Study context: TCR alpha and beta constant-region primers primed reverse transcription of RNA.

This clonotype appeared many times. KT2 cells were mixed with fixed PBMC numbers at varying ratios. The cDNA 3' end received a ligated oligonucleotide with a UMI. First-round PCR used 4 to 5 cycles and beta primers RC1.1 and RC1.2 covering TRBC1 and TRBC2. Separate processing of TCR alpha and beta chains began at the second PCR. MiXCR, applied by TCRdb to the UMI-ligation and nested PCR reads, yields one record per CDR3 protein. Of over 25,000 distinct CDR3 sequences in the sample, 9% to 12% were seen once. V was shortened by 6 bases and J by 2 bases, with 10 bases between the two germline ends. In germline, CDR1 is KGHDR, CDR2 SFDVKD. This CDR3 has 13 residues.

This receptor was taken from a human donor. The V call is TRBV24-1, the J call TRBJ2-7; no clear D. The sequencing input was PBMCs spiked with cells of the T cell clone KT2. Written as DNA, the CDR3 is TGTGCCACCAGTCAGGACGGAGCCTACGAGCAGTACTTC. Translating gives CATSQDGAYEQYF.